Following are 2 T cell receptor beta chains from one sample sequenced in a study of T cell repertoires in cytomegalovirus infection. One entry per CDR3 protein, called by TCRdb with MiXCR from the reads. This table holds roughly 500,000 distinct CDR3 sequences, approximately 15% found once. Material: CD8+ T cells from PBMCs. The origin of the receptors is a human donor in good health (CMV status not recorded). Some clones in this sample may be carry-over from other donors' samples.

This clonotype was counted at least ten times. The chain combines TRBV29-1 with TRBJ2-5; no clear D. CDR3 size: 13 residues. Germline-derived CDR1 and CDR2 are SQVTM and ANQGSEA. The ends were cut back, 0 bases at V and 0 bases at J, with 5 bases in the middle. The CDR3 sequence: CSVEEGNQETQYF. Written as DNA, the CDR3 is TGCAGCGTTGAAGAAGGGAACCAAGAGACCCAGTACTTC. The full variable domain, its missing parts supplied by reference TRBV29-1 and TRBJ2-5, is SAVISQKPSRDICQRGTSLTIQCQVDSQVTMMFWYRQQPGQSLTLIATANQGSEATYESGFVIDKFPISRPNLTFSTLTVSNMSPEDSSIYLCSVEEGNQETQYFGPGTRLLVL.

This clonotype has a handful of counts. The gene calls are TRBV11-2 and TRBJ1-3; D is undetermined. The CDR3 totals 14 residues. The V end lost 0 bases, the J end lost 7 bases, and 10 bases lay between the germline ends. In germline, CDR1 is SGHAT, CDR2 FQNNGV. The CDR3 nucleotides are TGTGCCAGCAGCTTAGATGGATTACTGAACACCATATATTTT. It yields the protein CASSLDGLLNTIYF.